This T cell receptor (beta chain) was retrieved from a study of T cell responses to AZD1222 COVID-19 vaccine. Background on the study: Doses given second, at about 4 or about 12 weeks, were pooled.

Data came from immunoSEQ multiplex PCR; TCRdb stores just in-frame clones and leaves some out. The sample gives roughly 170,000 clones, 90% of which show up once; 2.5% to 3% is in the top ten. Germline V gene data show CDR1 as SGHTA and CDR2 as FQGNSA. The CDR3 is 13 residues long. Between the trimmed V and J ends, which lost 4 bases and 3 bases, there was a span of 7 bases. Here the sequenced sample was peripheral blood, taken on day 0 of AZD1222 vaccination. The chain joins TRBV7-2 to TRBJ1-5; D unclear. The source of this sequence is an adult in good health. The CDR3 nucleotides are TGTGCCAGCAGCTCCAACCTCAATCAGCCCCAGCATTTT. Amino acid sequence: CASSSNLNQPQHF.